The next 7 T cell receptor beta chains were all read from a single sample in a study of OX40 agonist ivuxolimab in advanced cancers. Generated by immunoSEQ multiplex PCR, the TCRdb table keeps only in-frame clones and is missing some. The profile shows about 58,000 clones, around 86% of them singletons. This specimen was CD4+ or CD8+ T cells sorted from blood, taken in a trial of the OX40 agonist ivuxolimab. The receptor source for this set is an adult with an advanced solid tumor such as melanoma, head and neck, liver or kidney cancer.

V is TRBV6-5 and J is TRBJ2-7; possibly TRBD2 for D (6 bases). This CDR3 is 12 amino acids long. The V end lost 4 bases, the J end lost 6 bases, and 10 bases lay between the germline ends. Germline values: CDR1 MNHEY, CDR2 SVGAGI. The CDR3 protein is CASSLDGGEQYF. The CDR3 nucleotides read TGTGCCAGCAGTTTAGACGGGGGCGAGCAGTACTTC.

The chain recombines TRBV7-6 with TRBJ2-2; 9 nucleotides line up with TRBD1. CDR1 and CDR2 from the germline V gene are SGHVS and FNYEAQ. CDR3 length: 15 residues. V was pared by 5 bases and J by 4 bases, with 5 bases of the junction left unmatched. The CDR3 nucleotides are TGTGCCAGCAGCCGAGGGGGACAGGGCACCGGGGAGCTGTTTTTT. This codes for CASSRGGQGTGELFF.

V and J are TRBV19 and TRBJ1-2; D uncertain. V lost 3 bases and J lost 8, with 13 bases in between. This CDR3 spans 13 amino acids. CDR1 and CDR2 from the germline V gene are LNHDA and SQIVND (reference sequence). The CDR3 coding sequence is TGTGCCAGTAGTATCTTGGGTGAGACGGGCTACACCTTC. Translation gives CASSILGETGYTF.

The chain recombines TRBV19 with TRBJ1-5; 10 bases match TRBD1. The CDR3 runs 15 residues. Looked up from germline, CDR1 is LNHDA and CDR2 is SQIVND (reference sequence). The ends lost 5 bases at V and 5 bases at J; junction bases unmatched: 6. The CDR3 protein is CASSPTGGADQPQHF. DNA for the CDR3: TGTGCCAGTAGTCCGACAGGGGGCGCCGATCAGCCCCAGCATTTT.

A few counts support this clone. The chain carries TRBV28 and TRBJ1-5, with a weak D call TRBD1 (6 bases). The V end lost 2 bases, the J end lost 6 bases, and 11 bases lay between the germline ends. The CDR3 length is 14 residues. CDR1 is MDHEN and CDR2 is SYDVKM in the germline V gene. CDR3 protein: CASSLALQGQPQHF. In DNA, the CDR3 is TGTGCCAGCAGTTTAGCCTTACAGGGTCAGCCCCAGCATTTT. Combining the CDR3 with reference TRBV28 and TRBJ1-5 gives the whole variable domain DVKVTQSSRYLVKRTGEKVFLECVQDMDHENMFWYRQDPGLGLRLIYFSYDVKMKEKGDIPEGYSVSREKKERFSLILESASTNQTSMYLCASSLALQGQPQHFGDGTRLSIL.

This clone occurred a few times. The rearrangement links TRBV7-2 to TRBJ1-6, with TRBD1 matching 7 bases. This CDR3 spans 14 amino acids. CDR1 and CDR2 (germline): SGHTA, FQGNSA. The J segment lost 8 bases and the V segment lost 3 bases, leaving 4 bases of the junction unmatched. CDR3 DNA: TGTGCCAGCAGCTTTTCCGGGACAGATTCACCCCTCCACTTT. It codes for CASSFSGTDSPLHF.

The rearrangement uses TRBV6-5 and TRBJ1-4; 9 nucleotides match TRBD1. V shed 6 bases, J shed 8 bases, and the junction held 10 bases outside the gene matches. This CDR3 contains 15 residues. Germline assignment: CDR1 MNHEY and CDR2 SVGAGI. The CDR3 DNA reads as TGTGCCAGCAGCTCCTGGGGGACAGGGAAGGAAAAACTGTTTTTT. Translated, it gives CASSSWGTGKEKLFF.